The subject of this entry is one T cell receptor beta chain. Clones were sequenced by immunoSEQ multiplex PCR, and TCRdb holds only the in-frame ones, with some missing. The sample contains 89,000 or so clones, about 90% of which appear only once. The sample originates from a study of T cell changes during pregnancy in multiple sclerosis. The V gene lost 0 bases and the J gene lost 0 bases, with 9 bases spanning the gap. The CDR3 has 16 amino acids. CDR1 and CDR2 (germline): SEHNR, FQNEAQ (reference sequence). This rearrangement joins TRBV7-9 to TRBJ1-3; D is ambiguous. The receptor's source is a female donor in good health, serving as a control in a pregnancy study. Some clones in this sample may be carry-over from other donors' samples. The specimen was PBMCs, collected in the first trimester of pregnancy. The CDR3: CASSLAVGSSGNTIYF. DNA for the CDR3: TGTGCCAGCAGCTTAGCGGTCGGGAGCTCTGGAAACACCATATATTTT.